This is a list of T cell receptor beta chains from one sample in a study of T cell repertoires in cytomegalovirus infection. TCRdb re-analysed the reads in MiXCR, keeping a single row per CDR3 protein. The sample records about 920,000 distinct CDR3 sequences, 31% being singletons. What these receptors recognize is not known. Sequencing was performed on cultured CD8+ T cells from PBMCs, taken from culture after CMV antigen stimulation. The receptor source for this set is a human donor in good health (CMV status not recorded). Some clones in this sample may be carry-over from other donors' samples. CDR3s include the opening cysteine and the closing phenylalanine or tryptophan. The D gene is left open where the match is weak. Clone sizes are given selectively: once, few, many, or a class where the clone is expanded.

clone_size j_call v_call d_call cdr3_aa cdr3_nt
. TRBJ2-3 TRBV19 TRBD1 CASSMGQTYFPDTQYF TGTGCCAGTAGTATGGGACAGACTTATTTTCCAGATACGCAGTATTTT
. TRBJ1-2 TRBV12-3/TRBV12-4 . CASSPPRGAGKYGYTF TGTGCCAGCAGCCCACCTCGAGGTGCAGGCAAATATGGCTACACCTTC
many TRBJ1-5 TRBV19 . CASSIRGNQPQHF TGTGCCAGCAGCATCAGGGGAAATCAGCCCCAGCATTTT
. TRBJ1-1 TRBV10-3 . CAISVGGNTEAFF TGTGCCATCAGTGTGGGGGGGAACACTGAAGCTTTCTTT
few TRBJ2-7 TRBV12-3/TRBV12-4 . CASGSSSYEQYF TGTGCCAGCGGATCGTCTTCCTACGAGCAGTACTTC
few TRBJ1-2 TRBV29-1 TRBD1 CSVGTGPNYGYTF TGCAGCGTAGGGACAGGACCTAACTATGGCTACACCTTC
. TRBJ2-3 TRBV12-3/TRBV12-4 TRBD1 CASRTPGQGAGDTQYF TGTGCCAGCAGAACGCCGGGACAGGGGGCAGGAGATACGCAGTATTTT
many TRBJ1-1 TRBV6-1 . CASKRLQGEAFF TGTGCCAGCAAAAGATTGCAGGGTGAAGCTTTCTTT
once TRBJ1-1 TRBV7-3 TRBD1 CASSLLTGMNTEAFF TGTGCCAGCAGCCTATTGACAGGGATGAACACTGAAGCTTTCTTT
. TRBJ1-1 TRBV25-1 TRBD1 CASSEGQRMNTEAFF TGTGCCAGCAGTGAGGGACAGCGAATGAACACTGAAGCTTTCTTT
few TRBJ2-7 TRBV6-6 TRBD2 CASSYSSSGGESSYEQYF TGTGCCAGCAGTTACTCTTCTAGCGGGGGGGAGAGCTCCTACGAGCAGTACTTC
few TRBJ1-5 TRBV10-3 . CAITDTRALRSVGQPQHF TGTGCCATCACCGATACCCGGGCTTTACGTTCGGTGGGTCAGCCCCAGCATTTT
. TRBJ2-2 TRBV20-1 . CSTLGRENTGELFF TGCAGTACTCTAGGGCGAGAGAACACCGGGGAGCTGTTTTTT
. TRBJ2-6 TRBV6-5 . CASSYSVGNANVLTF TGTGCCAGCAGTTACTCGGTAGGGAACGCCAACGTCCTGACTTTC
. TRBJ1-2 TRBV27 TRBD1 CASRLGTGGLGYTF TGTGCCAGCCGCTTAGGGACAGGGGGCCTCGGCTACACCTTC
few TRBJ2-1 TRBV6-1 . CASSEGWRINEQFF TGTGCCAGCAGTGAAGGGTGGAGGATCAATGAGCAGTTCTTC
. TRBJ2-3 TRBV7-3 TRBD2 CASSLYGLAGLTDTQYF TGTGCCAGCAGCTTATACGGACTAGCGGGGCTCACAGATACGCAGTATTTT
. TRBJ1-1 TRBV4-2 . CASSHSVLEGLGNTEAFF TGTGCCAGCAGCCACTCCGTCCTAGAGGGGCTGGGGAACACTGAAGCTTTCTTT
few TRBJ2-3 TRBV7-8 . CASRESGGTDTQYF TGTGCCAGCAGAGAATCAGGAGGAACAGATACGCAGTATTTT
. TRBJ1-3 TRBV6-5 . CASTQGAARGNTIYF TGTGCCAGCACTCAAGGGGCAGCTCGCGGAAACACCATATATTTT
. TRBJ1-5 TRBV6-6 . CASTLPGLQPQHF TGTGCCAGCACCCTTCCGGGTTTGCAGCCCCAGCATTTT
few TRBJ2-2 TRBV5-6 TRBD1 CASSWTGDGTGELFF TGTGCCAGCAGCTGGACAGGGGACGGCACCGGGGAGCTGTTTTTT
. TRBJ2-2 TRBV5-4 . CASQLVEQLNTGELFF TGTGCCAGTCAGCTTGTAGAACAGCTGAACACCGGGGAGCTGTTTTTT
. TRBJ1-6 TRBV6-2/TRBV6-3 . CASSPRRYNSPLHF TGTGCCAGCAGTCCCAGGAGATATAATTCACCCCTCCACTTT
. TRBJ1-3 TRBV29-1 . CSVTRPNSGNTIYF TGCAGCGTTACTAGGCCTAACTCTGGAAACACCATATATTTT
. TRBJ1-6 TRBV6-1 . CASRRTDENSPLHF TGTGCCAGCAGGAGGACAGACGAGAATTCACCCCTCCACTTT
. TRBJ2-7 TRBV6-6 . CASSYGGERFNEQYF TGTGCCAGCAGTTACGGTGGAGAGAGGTTTAACGAGCAGTACTTC
. TRBJ1-1 TRBV5-5 . CASSFAGKPLNTEAFF TGTGCCAGCAGCTTTGCAGGGAAACCGCTGAACACTGAAGCTTTCTTT
few TRBJ1-6 TRBV7-2 . CASSLVNNNGNSPLHF TGTGCCAGCAGCCTCGTCAACAACAATGGGAATTCACCCCTCCACTTT
few TRBJ1-1 TRBV6-1 . CASSERITEAFF TGTGCCAGCAGTGAAAGAATCACTGAAGCTTTCTTT